What follows are 21 T cell receptor beta chains derived from one specimen sequenced in a study of radiotherapy plus CTLA-4 blockade in lung cancer. TCRdb's table, derived via immunoSEQ multiplex PCR, lists solely in-frame clones and lacks some. The sample has 75,000 to 95,000 clones; 60% to 80% are singletons. The material was peripheral blood, obtained from a patient treated with radiotherapy plus ipilimumab. These receptors all come from a human donor with non-small cell lung cancer that progressed on radiotherapy plus ipilimumab.

The chain recombines TRBV9 with TRBJ1-1; 12 bases are a match to TRBD1. Germline-derived CDR1 and CDR2 are SGDLS and YYNGEE. J was trimmed by 0 bases and V by 4 bases; bases with no gene match: 10. The CDR3 length is 18 residues. The CDR3 loop reads CASSRGGTGGAMNTEAFF. Here the CDR3 DNA reads TGTGCCAGCAGCCGAGGGGGGACAGGGGGCGCGATGAACACTGAAGCTTTCTTT.

This clone was recorded once. The CDR3 DNA is TGTGCCAGCAGTTTATCAGGGAAGGACGGGGAGCTGTTTTTT. Amino acids: CASSLSGKDGELFF. This chain connects TRBV7-3 to TRBJ2-2, with D tentatively TRBD1 (5 bases). V shed 6 bases and J shed 7 bases, with 15 bases lying between them. CDR1 SGHTA and CDR2 FQGTGA come from the germline V gene. The CDR3 is made up of 14 amino acids.

This rearrangement joins TRBV5-4 to TRBJ1-1; D ambiguous. The CDR3 consists of 15 residues. Trimming stripped 0 bases from V and 3 bases from J, with 12 bases between. Germline values: CDR1 SGHNT, CDR2 YYREEE (reference sequence). CDR3 in DNA: TGTGCCAGCAGCTTGGCCGCGGTTATGGACACTGAAGCTTTCTTT. Encoded protein: CASSLAAVMDTEAFF.

This chain joins TRBV5-1 and TRBJ2-7, with TRBD1 matching over 9 bases. With V trimmed by 5 bases and J by 2 bases, 8 bases remained unmatched. The CDR3 is 15 residues long. CDR1 and CDR2 from the germline V gene are SGHRS and YFSETQ. CDR3 amino acids: CASRLGTGQAYEQYF. Here the CDR3 DNA reads TGCGCCAGCAGGCTCGGGACAGGGCAAGCCTACGAGCAGTACTTC.

J is TRBJ2-7 and V is TRBV7-8; D is possibly TRBD1 (5 bases). Trimming removed 2 bases at V and 5 bases at J, with 16 bases between. The CDR3 is made up of 15 amino acids. The germline gives CDR1 SGHVS, CDR2 FQNEAQ. CDR3: CASSLIHRQGDEQYF. CDR3 DNA: TGTGCCAGCAGCTTAATCCACAGGCAGGGTGACGAGCAGTACTTC.

This clone came up many times. The chain employs TRBV7-8 and TRBJ2-3, with no clear D. V was pared by 1 base and J by 0 bases, with 8 bases between. Looked up from germline, CDR1 is SGHVS and CDR2 is FQNEAQ. The CDR3 is made up of 15 amino acids. The CDR3 sequence: CASSLGTASTDTQYF. The DNA for the CDR3 is TGTGCCAGCAGCTTAGGGACGGCTAGCACAGATACGCAGTATTTT.

The chain combines TRBV2 with TRBJ1-5, with TRBD1 matching over 8 bases. J was trimmed by 1 base and V by 8 bases; bases with no gene match: 13. The CDR3 contains 17 residues. From germline, CDR1 is SNHLY and CDR2 FYNNEI. The CDR3 sequence is CASRVTTQGASNQPQHF. CDR3 nucleotides: TGTGCCAGCCGTGTTACTACCCAGGGGGCGAGCAATCAGCCCCAGCATTTT.

The chain carries TRBV28 and TRBJ2-7; D unclear. The CDR3 totals 11 residues. In germline, CDR1 is MDHEN, CDR2 SYDVKM. V lost 4 bases, J lost 9 bases, and 10 bases lay in between. CDR3 bases: TGTGCCAGCAGTTCCAGAGTTACGCAGTACTTC. It specifies CASSSRVTQYF.

This chain joins TRBV6-5 and TRBJ1-5, with D possibly being TRBD1 (6 bases). Germline CDR1 reads MNHEY; CDR2 reads SVGAGI. V was pared by 0 bases and J by 4 bases, with 13 bases between. This CDR3 region has 16 residues. CDR3 nucleotide sequence: TGTGCCAGCAGTTACTCTAGGACAGCAATAAATCAGCCCCAGCATTTT. Protein: CASSYSRTAINQPQHF.

The chain combines TRBV9 with TRBJ2-5; perhaps TRBD2 as D (6 bases). Germline-derived CDR1 and CDR2 are SGDLS and YYNGEE. The CDR3 extends over 16 amino acids. The V gene lost 4 bases and the J gene lost 5 bases, with 21 bases spanning the gap. The CDR3 protein is CASSPVGLAVGETQYF. CDR3 nucleotide sequence: TGTGCCAGCAGCCCGGTGGGGTTAGCGGTCGGTGAGACCCAGTACTTC.

V usage is TRBV7-9 and J usage is TRBJ2-3; weak D call: TRBD2 (6 bases). The germline V gene has CDR1 SEHNR and CDR2 FQNEAQ (reference sequence). Trimming took 5 bases from V and 4 from J, leaving 16 bases between them. The length of the CDR3 is 15 residues. CDR3 residues: CASSPLGAGSDTQYF. CDR3 DNA sequence: TGTGCCAGCAGCCCGCTTGGGGCGGGGTCAGATACGCAGTATTTT. The complete variable domain, with remaining parts taken from reference TRBV7-9 and TRBJ2-3, reads DTGVSQNPRHKITKRGQNVTFRCDPISEHNRLYWYRQTLGQGPEFLTYFQNEAQLEKSRLLSDRFSAERPKGSFSTLEIQRTEQGDSAMYLCASSPLGAGSDTQYFGPGTRLTVL.

This chain joins TRBV13 and TRBJ2-3; weak D call: TRBD2 (5 bases). Germline lookup yields CDR1 PRHDT and CDR2 FYEKMQ (reference sequence). The CDR3 contains 16 residues. Trimming took 0 bases from V and 4 from J, leaving 14 bases between them. CDR3 sequence reads: CASSLGSGGPPDTQYF. As DNA, the CDR3 is TGTGCCAGCAGCTTAGGCTCGGGCGGGCCCCCAGATACGCAGTATTTT.

The genes are TRBV6-6 and TRBJ2-1; D call uncertain. The CDR3 covers 12 residues. Germline V gives CDR1 MNHNY, CDR2 SVGAGI (reference sequence). With 7 bases removed from V and 8 bases from J, the gap between germline ends came to 12 bases. CDR3 DNA: TGTGCCAGCACCCCCGGACCAGATGAGCAGTTCTTC. Encoded protein: CASTPGPDEQFF.

Only a few counts were recorded for this clone. The rearrangement joins TRBV5-6 to TRBJ2-5, with TRBD1 matching 9 bases. With V trimmed by 5 bases and J by 5 bases, 10 bases remained unmatched. Germline V lookup: CDR1 SGHDT, CDR2 YYEEEE. CDR3 length equals 15 residues. CDR3 sequence reads: CASSTGQGSRETQYF. CDR3 DNA sequence: TGTGCCAGCAGTACGGGACAGGGCAGCCGGGAGACCCAGTACTTC.

The gene calls are TRBV11-2 and TRBJ1-1; TRBD1 matches 7 bases. The V segment lost 5 bases and the J segment 12 bases; nucleotides outside the gene matches: 9. This CDR3 comprises 12 residues. Per germline, CDR1 SGHAT and CDR2 FQNNGV. The CDR3 region has the DNA TGTGCCAGCAGCCCCAACCGGGACAGCTCTTTCTTT. Translating it yields CASSPNRDSSFF. The variable domain in full, completed from reference TRBV11-2 and TRBJ1-1, reads EAGVAQSPRYKIIEKRQSVAFWCNPISGHATLYWYQQILGQGPKLLIQFQNNGVVDDSQLPKDRFSAERLKGVDSTLKIQPAKLEDSAVYLCASSPNRDSSFFGQGTRLTVV.

In this sample, this clone is medium-sized. The chain combines TRBV6-6 with TRBJ1-5; D not certain. V shed 0 bases and J shed 3 bases, with 9 bases lying between them. Per germline, CDR1 MNHNY and CDR2 SVGAGI (reference sequence). The CDR3 has 15 amino acids. The CDR3 spells CASSYSKTVNQPQHF. DNA of the CDR3: TGTGCCAGCAGTTACTCGAAGACGGTCAATCAGCCCCAGCATTTT.

V is TRBV7-8 and J is TRBJ1-2, with no clear D. CDR3 length equals 13 residues. CDR1 and CDR2 from the germline V gene are SGHVS and FQNEAQ. The V end was cut by 3 bases, the J end by 6 bases, with 11 bases between. This CDR3 reads CASSLPGSNGYTF. DNA for the CDR3: TGTGCCAGCAGCTTGCCGGGGTCTAATGGCTACACCTTC.

This sequence joins TRBV28 and TRBJ2-7, with 12 positions matching TRBD2. With V trimmed by 8 bases and J by 1 base, 9 bases remained unmatched. The CDR3 has 16 amino acids. In germline, CDR1 is MDHEN, CDR2 SYDVKM. The CDR3 nucleotides read TGTGCCAGCGCGAGCCCTAGCGGGGGGGGGTCCTACGAGCAGTACTTC. Amino acid sequence: CASASPSGGGSYEQYF. The full variable domain, rest sourced from reference TRBV28 and TRBJ2-7, is DVKVTQSSRYLVKRTGEKVFLECVQDMDHENMFWYRQDPGLGLRLIYFSYDVKMKEKGDIPEGYSVSREKKERFSLILESASTNQTSMYLCASASPSGGGSYEQYFGPGTRLTVT.

This clone appeared a few times. The CDR3 spells CASSDGGGLDEQYF. DNA of the CDR3: TGTGCCAGCAGCGACGGCGGAGGGTTGGACGAGCAGTACTTC. The V gene is TRBV7-8, the J gene TRBJ2-7; D possibly corresponds to TRBD2 (6 bases). Germline V CDR1 and CDR2: SGHVS, FQNEAQ. Trimming took off 5 bases at V and 5 bases at J, with 16 bases between the two ends. The CDR3 sequence is 14 residues long.

The V and J genes are TRBV7-8 and TRBJ1-5; perhaps TRBD1 as D (6 bases). Per germline, CDR1 SGHVS and CDR2 FQNEAQ. The germline V and J ends were trimmed by 5 bases and 7 bases, with 15 bases remaining between them. The CDR3 consists of 14 residues. For the CDR3, the DNA is TGTGCCAGCAGCGGAGGGGGGGGTAGGCAGCCCCAGCATTTT. It codes for CASSGGGGRQPQHF.

This chain links TRBV18 with TRBJ1-5; 9 nucleotides line up with TRBD1. Germline lookup yields CDR1 KGHSH and CDR2 LQKENI. This CDR3 is 14 amino acids long. J lost 6 bases, V lost 5 bases, and 5 bases had no gene match. The CDR3 bases are TGTGCCAGCTCAACAGGGGGCTTGGCTCAGCCCCAGCATTTT. It codes for CASSTGGLAQPQHF.